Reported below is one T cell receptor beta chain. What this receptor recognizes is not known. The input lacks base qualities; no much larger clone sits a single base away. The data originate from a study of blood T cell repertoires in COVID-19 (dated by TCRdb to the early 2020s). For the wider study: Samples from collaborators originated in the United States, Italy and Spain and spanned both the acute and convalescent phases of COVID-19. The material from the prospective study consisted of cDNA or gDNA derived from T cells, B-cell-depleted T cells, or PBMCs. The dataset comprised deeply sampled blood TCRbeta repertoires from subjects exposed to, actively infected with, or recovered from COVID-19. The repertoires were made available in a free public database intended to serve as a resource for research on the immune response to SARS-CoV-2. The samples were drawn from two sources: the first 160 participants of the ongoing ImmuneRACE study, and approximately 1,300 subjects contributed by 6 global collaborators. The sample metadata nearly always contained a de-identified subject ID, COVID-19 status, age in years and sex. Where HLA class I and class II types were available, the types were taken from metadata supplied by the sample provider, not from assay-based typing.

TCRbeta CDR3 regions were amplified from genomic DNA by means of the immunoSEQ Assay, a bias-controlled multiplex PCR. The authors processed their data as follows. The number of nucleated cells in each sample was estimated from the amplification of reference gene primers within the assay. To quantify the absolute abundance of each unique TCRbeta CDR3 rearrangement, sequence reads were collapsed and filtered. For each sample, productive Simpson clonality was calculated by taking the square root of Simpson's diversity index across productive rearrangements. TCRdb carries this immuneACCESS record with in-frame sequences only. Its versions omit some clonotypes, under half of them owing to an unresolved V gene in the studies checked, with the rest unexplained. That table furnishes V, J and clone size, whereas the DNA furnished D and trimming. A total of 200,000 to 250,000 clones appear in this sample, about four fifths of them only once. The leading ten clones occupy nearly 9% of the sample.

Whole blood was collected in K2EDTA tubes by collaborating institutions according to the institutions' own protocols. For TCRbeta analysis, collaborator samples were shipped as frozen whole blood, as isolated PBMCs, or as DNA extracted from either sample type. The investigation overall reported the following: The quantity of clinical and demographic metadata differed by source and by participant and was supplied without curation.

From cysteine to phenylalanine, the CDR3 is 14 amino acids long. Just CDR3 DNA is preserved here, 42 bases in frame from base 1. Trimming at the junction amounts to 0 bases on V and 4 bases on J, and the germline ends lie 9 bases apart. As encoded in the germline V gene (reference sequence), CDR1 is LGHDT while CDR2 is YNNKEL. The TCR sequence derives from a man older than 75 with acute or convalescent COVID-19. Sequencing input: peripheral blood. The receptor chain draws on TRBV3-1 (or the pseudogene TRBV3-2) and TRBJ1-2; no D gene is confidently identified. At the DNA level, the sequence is TGTGCCAGCAGCCAAGACAACAGAATCTATGGCTACACCTTC. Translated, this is CASSQDNRIYGYTF.